These 14 T cell receptor beta chains came from one sample sequenced in a study of CD8 T cells in ankylosing spondylitis. TCRdb called the 5' RACE reads again in MiXCR, with one record for every CDR3 protein. Counted here are 200,000 to 300,000 distinct CDR3 sequences, roughly 25% occurring once; the ten biggest clones make up over 0.55%. Material for sequencing was blood, either unsorted or a sorted T cell fraction (not recorded which). These receptors all stem from a male donor with ankylosing spondylitis or in good health (not recorded which).

This chain connects TRBV20-1 to TRBJ2-3, with 8 bases aligning to TRBD2. CDR3 length: 14 residues. Germline loops: CDR1 DFQATT, CDR2 SNEGSKA (reference sequence). With 5 bases clipped from V and 3 bases from J, the junction kept 7 bases outside the gene matches. The DNA for the CDR3 is TGCAGTGCTGGGGTAGCGGGGCAAACAGATACGCAGTATTTT. Amino acid sequence: CSAGVAGQTDTQYF.

The chain uses TRBV12-3 or TRBV12-4 and TRBJ2-5, with 7 bases lining up with TRBD2. V lost 7 bases and J lost 5; bases outside the gene matches: 7. The CDR3 length is 13 residues. CDR3 in amino acids: CASTKGSGETQYF. For the CDR3, the DNA is TGTGCCAGCACTAAGGGTAGCGGGGAGACCCAGTACTTC.

This clonotype was found many times. The V call is TRBV5-1, the J call TRBJ2-2, with TRBD1 matching over 7 bases. The V gene end was trimmed by 1 base and the J gene end by 2 bases; junction bases not matched to a gene: 5. CDR1 is SGHRS and CDR2 is YFSETQ in the germline V gene. The CDR3 spans 16 residues. The CDR3 is CASSLRGQQNTGELFF. In DNA form, the CDR3 reads TGCGCCAGCAGCTTGCGGGGACAGCAAAACACCGGGGAGCTGTTTTTT.

This clonotype was observed a few times. Written as DNA, the CDR3 is TGCAGCGTTGAAGCGAGGGGGCGGAACACTGAAGCTTTCTTT. Translating gives CSVEARGRNTEAFF. The V call is TRBV29-1, the J call TRBJ1-1; 7 bases are a match to TRBD1. With 1 base clipped from V and 1 base from J, the junction kept 3 bases outside the gene matches. Germline CDR1 reads SQVTM; CDR2 reads ANQGSEA. CDR3 length: 14 residues.

The V gene is TRBV21-1, the J gene TRBJ2-5; the tabulated D call, TRBD2, remains unverified against the DNA. TRBV21-1 is a listed pseudogene. The CDR3 extends over 18 amino acids. The CDR3 protein is CASSKWPGDAGHKETQYF. CDR3 bases: TGTGCCAGCAGCAAATGGCCTGGGGATGCGGGGCATAAAGAGACCCAGTACTTC.

At least ten counts were recorded for this clonotype. V gene TRBV20-1 combines with J gene TRBJ2-3; D might be TRBD2 (5 bases). CDR1 and CDR2 (germline): DFQATT, SNEGSKA (reference sequence). CDR3 length equals 15 residues. Trimming stripped 0 bases from V and 2 bases from J, with 12 bases between. CDR3 residues: CSARDLNRDTDTQYF. The CDR3 nucleotides read TGCAGTGCTAGAGATCTTAACCGGGACACAGATACGCAGTATTTT.

This clonotype was observed a few times. The chain has TRBV29-1 and TRBJ2-7; D unresolved. Per the germline V gene, CDR1 is SQVTM and CDR2 is ANQGSEA. V lost 8 bases and J lost 2, with 13 bases in between. The CDR3 consists of 12 residues. CDR3 sequence: CSIIVPPYEQYF. The DNA of the CDR3 is TGCAGCATAATAGTCCCTCCCTACGAGCAGTACTTC.

The table lists this clonotype with many counts. The gene calls are TRBV20-1 and TRBJ2-1, with D perhaps TRBD2 (7 bases). CDR3 length equals 11 residues. V gave up 5 bases and J gave up 16 bases, with 18 bases separating them. CDR1 and CDR2 (germline): DFQATT, SNEGSKA (reference sequence). This chain's CDR3 is CSAPRGGLLFF. In nucleotides, the CDR3 is TGCAGTGCTCCGAGGGGGGGGCTTCTTTTCTTC.

This clonotype was observed many times. This chain joins TRBV5-1 and TRBJ2-3, with 9 bases aligning to TRBD2. The V and J ends lost 0 bases and 3 bases, in that order; junction bases with no gene match: 11. CDR1 is SGHRS and CDR2 is YFSETQ in the germline V gene. CDR3 length: 18 amino acids. For the CDR3, the DNA is TGCGCCAGCAGCTTGGCCAGGGGGACTAGCATCCCGACAGATACGCAGTATTTT. Amino acids: CASSLARGTSIPTDTQYF.

This clonotype was seen ten or more times. The rearrangement uses TRBV20-1 and TRBJ1-6; the D is unclear. With 5 bases removed from V and 7 bases from J, the gap between germline ends came to 18 bases. The CDR3 has 15 residues. Germline V gives CDR1 DFQATT, CDR2 SNEGSKA (reference sequence). This CDR3 reads CSAPIPPGRNSPLHF. CDR3 in DNA: TGCAGTGCTCCCATCCCCCCGGGGAGAAATTCACCCCTCCACTTT.

This clonotype was seen repeatedly, ten times or more. The rearrangement joins TRBV5-6 to TRBJ2-3, with D perhaps TRBD1 (5 bases). CDR3 size: 16 residues. With 4 bases removed from V and 5 bases from J, the gap between germline ends came to 20 bases. CDR1 and CDR2 (germline): SGHDT, YYEEEE. For the CDR3, the DNA is TGTGCCAGCAGCGGAGCCCACCAGGGTCGCCTAGATACGCAGTATTTT. Its translation is CASSGAHQGRLDTQYF.

This clonotype was detected ten times or more. V usage is TRBV20-1 and J usage is TRBJ1-2; D unresolved. CDR1 is DFQATT and CDR2 is SNEGSKA in the germline V gene (reference sequence). The length of the CDR3 is 13 residues. V was pared by 5 bases and J by 1 base, with 11 bases between. CDR3 nucleotides: TGCAGTGCTTCCGACGGAATTAACTATGGCTACACCTTC. This sequence encodes CSASDGINYGYTF.

This rearrangement joins TRBV29-1 to TRBJ2-7; tentatively, D is TRBD2 (5 bases). CDR3 size: 12 residues. V lost 5 bases to trimming and J lost 6 bases, with 14 bases between them. Germline assignment: CDR1 SQVTM and CDR2 ANQGSEA. The CDR3 is CSVLSGVGEQYF. CDR3 nucleotides: TGCAGCGTTCTTTCCGGGGTCGGCGAGCAGTACTTC.

This clonotype came up many times. The chain links TRBV5-6 to TRBJ2-2, with D tentatively TRBD2 (5 bases). Germline loops: CDR1 SGHDT, CDR2 YYEEEE. The germline V and J ends were trimmed by 0 bases and 5 bases, with 8 bases remaining between them. The CDR3 extends over 14 amino acids. This CDR3 reads CASSLAWRTGELFF. The CDR3 bases are TGTGCCAGCAGCTTGGCGTGGAGGACCGGGGAGCTGTTTTTT.